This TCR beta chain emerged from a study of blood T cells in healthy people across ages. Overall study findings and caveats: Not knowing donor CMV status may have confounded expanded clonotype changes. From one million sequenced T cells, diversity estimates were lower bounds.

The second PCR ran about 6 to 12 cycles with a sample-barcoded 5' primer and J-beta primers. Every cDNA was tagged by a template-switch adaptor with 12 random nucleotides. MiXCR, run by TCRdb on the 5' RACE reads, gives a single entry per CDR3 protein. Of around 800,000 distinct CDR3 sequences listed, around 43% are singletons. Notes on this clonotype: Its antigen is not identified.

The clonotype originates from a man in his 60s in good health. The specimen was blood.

The DNA for the CDR3 is TGCGCCAGCAGCCAAGAAAGGGACAGGGATTACGAGCAGTACTTC. Translation gives CASSQERDRDYEQYF. The chain couples TRBV4-3 to TRBJ2-5; TRBD1 agrees at 9 bases. The end of the DNA fits TRBJ2-7 better, so the J call may be wrong. The length of the CDR3 is 15 residues. The V gene's germline CDR1 is LGHNA and CDR2 YSLEER.